This record looks at one T cell receptor (beta chain) sequence and its context. Its target antigen remains unknown. The sample holds no much larger clone one base away, and base qualities are not on file. On a MiSeq, deep resolution sequencing aimed for a depth between 1 in 1 million and 1 in 200,000 T cells, with each clonotype covered about 9.9x on average. The immunoSEQ hsTCRB Kit was used to generate TCR beta libraries. The authors' analysis ran thus. ImmunoSEQ Data Assistant and ImmunoSEQ Analyzer were used for data analysis, and V, D and J genes were assigned according to IMGT definitions. Clonality, with values ranging from 0 to 1, was calculated as one minus the normalized Shannon entropy of productive rearrangement frequencies. Only overrepresented clonotypes making up at least 0.05% of each patient's repertoire were included in the public clonotype analysis. Around 14 repertoires from age-matched healthy donors, obtained from immuneACCESS, served as clonality controls. Drawn from immuneACCESS, this table holds only the in-frame rearrangements with V and J called that TCRdb kept. Clones are partly lost; checked studies trace under half to an unresolved V gene and leave the rest unexplained. For V, J and clone size, that table is used; D and trimming come from the DNA. For this sample there are more than 25,000 clones; 60% to 85% appear just once. The leading ten clones occupy around 50% of the sample.

For TCR beta library preparation, approximately 1.8 micrograms of genomic DNA was extracted from cryopreserved PBMCs. Longitudinal blood samples from CLL patients receiving ibrutinib monotherapy were subjected to high-throughput TCR beta sequencing. The patients took part in an open-label, single-center phase 2 trial of ibrutinib monotherapy. The data belong to a study of cytotoxic CD8 clonotypes in ibrutinib-treated CLL (dated by TCRdb to about 2021). About the investigation overall: The cohort included some 14 treatment-naive and 11 relapsed/refractory patients; under 18 were IGHV unmutated. Every remission and progressive disease sample was obtained while ibrutinib was still being received by the patients. Samples at response were collected after a median of about 12 months of treatment, with a range of about 6 to 40 months. Partial responses were observed in about 24 patients and complete responses in 2; after a median follow-up of 68 months, remission was maintained in around 14 patients and progression was observed in 12. Of the roughly 90 participants in the trial, about two dozen had longitudinal samples available. Cryopreserved peripheral blood mononuclear cells were obtained before treatment, at response, and at either sustained remission or disease progression. An average of around 250,000 productive templates and some 99,000 productive rearrangements was obtained per sample. Here is what the overall study found, with its caveats: Public clonotypes were rare and either shrank or stayed stable during treatment, and the rise in clonality at ibrutinib response reflected expansion of private clonotypes. Sampling times were not matched between sustained-remission and progressing patients, and lymph node repertoires were not studied. At baseline, clonality was higher than in age-matched healthy donors and showed a strong correlation with circulating CD8+ T-cell counts. Clonality rose at ibrutinib response, remained stable during sustained remission, and dropped back toward baseline at progression.

The germline V gene specifies SQVTM as CDR1 and ANQGSEA as CDR2. V is clipped by 7 bases and J by 2 bases, and the sequence between their germline boundaries is 9 bases long. Its CDR3 holds 12 amino acids, cysteine through phenylalanine. This entry keeps only the CDR3 DNA: 36 bases, framed from base 1. Recombination linked TRBV29-1 to TRBJ2-1, with an unclear D gene assignment. This TCR derives from a human donor with chronic lymphocytic leukemia. Here the sequenced sample was PBMCs, taken after 36 months of ibrutinib treatment. The sequence in DNA is TGCAGCGCCCCTAAGGCCTACAATGAGCAGTTCTTC. It specifies CSAPKAYNEQFF.